The clone carrying this TCR beta chain was found many times. This record comes from a study of human T cells and chemical hapten exposure. Study in general: DPC at 2% was the sensitizing agent, placed on roughly 2 cm by roughly 2 cm of upper inner arm skin.

The sample's time point: pre-sensitization, week 0. Treatment noted: therapeutic diphenylcyclopropenone sensitization with weekly scalp DPC. It was unfractionated whole blood from which total RNA was extracted. The CDR3 sequence is 14 residues long. The V end lost 3 bases, the J end lost 6 bases, and 13 bases lay between the germline ends. Germline CDR1 SGHRS, CDR2 YFSETQ. MiXCR was run by TCRdb on the RACE reads, yielding one entry per CDR3 protein. The sample lists 34,000 or so distinct CDR3 sequences, 10% seen once, with 25% to 35% in the top ten. The chain is built from TRBV5-1 and TRBJ2-1, with D tentatively TRBD1 or TRBD2 (6 bases each). The sample here was whole blood, taken in connection with sensitization to the hapten diphenylcyclopropenone (DPC). The sequence came from a man aged 50-59 years with alopecia areata. Some clones in this sample may be carry-over from other donors' samples. CDR3 in amino acids: CASSSGGGVNEQFF. The DNA of the CDR3 is TGCGCCAGCAGCTCTGGAGGGGGAGTCAATGAGCAGTTCTTC.